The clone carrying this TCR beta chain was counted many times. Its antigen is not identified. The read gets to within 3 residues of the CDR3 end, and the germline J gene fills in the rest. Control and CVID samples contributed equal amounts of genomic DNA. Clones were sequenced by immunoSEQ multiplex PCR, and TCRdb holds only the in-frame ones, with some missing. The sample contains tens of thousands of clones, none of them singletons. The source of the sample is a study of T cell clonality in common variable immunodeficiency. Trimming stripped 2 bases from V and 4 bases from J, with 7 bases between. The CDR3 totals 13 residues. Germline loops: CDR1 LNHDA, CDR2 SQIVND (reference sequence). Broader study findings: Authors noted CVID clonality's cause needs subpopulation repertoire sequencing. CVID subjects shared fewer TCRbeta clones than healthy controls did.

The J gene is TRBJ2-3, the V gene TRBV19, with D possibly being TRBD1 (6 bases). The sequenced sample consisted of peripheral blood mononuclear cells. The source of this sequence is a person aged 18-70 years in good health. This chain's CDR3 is CASSIWGPDTQYF. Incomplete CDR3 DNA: TGTGCCAGTAGTATATGGGGGCCAGATACG.